This record looks at one TCR beta chain sequence and its context. The sample is drawn from a study of beta chain features in type 1 diabetes. Sequenced material consisted of expressed TCRB transcripts (all of the isolated RNA was reverse transcribed). Profiling relied on immunoSEQ multiplex PCR, and the TCRdb table lists in-frame clones only, not all of them. The table records about 130,000 clones, about a tenth of them present only once. This TCR derives from a man aged 18 to 29 in good health. The sequenced sample consisted of central memory CD4+ T cells from blood.

CDR3 bases: TGTGCCAGCAGTTTATCGGTCAGGGGGAGCAATCAGCCCCAGCATTTT. Translation gives CASSLSVRGSNQPQHF. The rearrangement links TRBV27 to TRBJ1-5, with 7 positions matching TRBD1. Germline V gene data show CDR1 as MNHEY and CDR2 as SMNVEV (reference sequence). The CDR3 spans 16 residues. V shed 0 bases, J shed 1 base, and the junction held 3 bases outside the gene matches.